Shown below are 18 T cell receptor beta chains from a single sample sequenced in a study of shared clonotypes between healthy human individuals. TCRdb keeps only in-frame clones here, not all; method: immunoSEQ multiplex PCR. Here the sample spans over a million clones, around 75% being singletons. The sample consisted of memory CD4+ T cells sorted from blood. Sample subset: CD45RA-negative fraction. The origin of the receptors is a man younger than 35 in good health.

This clone appeared a few times. The CDR3 here is CASSDRGDRNSPLHF. For the CDR3, the DNA is TGTGCCAGCAGTGACAGGGGTGACCGTAATTCACCCCTCCACTTT. V gene TRBV2 combines with J gene TRBJ1-6; TRBD1 might be the D (6 bases). Germline CDR1 SNHLY, CDR2 FYNNEI. This CDR3 has 15 amino acids. The V end lost 3 bases, the J end lost 6 bases, and 12 bases lay between the germline ends.

There are a few counts of this clone. This chain uses TRBV7-9 with TRBJ1-3; TRBD1 matches 7 bases. Germline trimming cut 3 bases from V and 4 bases from J; bases unmatched to any gene: 6. Germline V gene data show CDR1 as SEHNR and CDR2 as FQNEAQ (reference sequence). The CDR3 consists of 15 residues. CDR3 sequence reads: CASSFGGTAGNTIYF. CDR3 coding DNA: TGTGCCAGCAGCTTCGGCGGGACAGCCGGAAACACCATATATTTT.

V and J are TRBV5-4 and TRBJ2-2, with 9 bases matching TRBD1. The CDR3 is 15 amino acids. CDR1 and CDR2 from the germline V gene are SGHNT and YYREEE (reference sequence). V lost 0 bases, J lost 3 bases, and 0 bases stayed unmatched. CDR3 in DNA: TGTGCCAGCAGCTTGGGGACAGGGGACACCGGGGAGCTGTTTTTT. It is translated as CASSLGTGDTGELFF.

This clone has a handful of counts. The sample contains more than one DNA sequence encoding this CDR3. The rearrangement uses TRBV19 and TRBJ1-1; D not resolved. Trimming shortened V by 8 bases and J by 1 base, and 11 bases separated the two germline ends. In germline, CDR1 is LNHDA, CDR2 SQIVND (reference sequence). This CDR3 is 13 amino acids long. The DNA for the CDR3 is TGTGCCAGTTCCCCGACGGGGAACACTGAAGCTTTCTTT. Its protein is CASSPTGNTEAFF. Variable domain in full (rest from reference TRBV19 and TRBJ1-1): DGGITQSPKYLFRKEGQNVTLSCEQNLNHDAMYWYRQDPGQGLRLIYYSQIVNDFQKGDIAEGYSVSREKKESFPLTVTSAQKNPTAFYLCASSPTGNTEAFFGQGTRLTVV.

This sequence joins TRBV21-1 and TRBJ2-7; TRBD2 is the table's D call and was not checked against the DNA. TRBV21-1 counts as a pseudogene. The CDR3 covers 11 residues. This CDR3 is CGTSAAYEQYF. The DNA for the CDR3 is TGCGGCACTAGCGCTGCCTACGAGCAGTACTTC.

The chain uses TRBV27 and TRBJ2-7, with 10 bases fitting TRBD2. Trimming cost V 4 bases and J 2 bases; bases outside gene matches: 5. This CDR3 has 15 residues. Germline assignment: CDR1 MNHEY and CDR2 SMNVEV (reference sequence). The CDR3 region has the DNA TGTGCCAGCAGTTCCTTAGCGGGAGGCACCTACGAGCAGTACTTC. Protein product: CASSSLAGGTYEQYF.

This clone has a handful of counts. This CDR3 is CASSATGTGMRNEQFF. CDR3 bases: TGTGCCAGCAGCGCAACCGGGACAGGGATGAGAAATGAGCAGTTCTTC. The chain is built from TRBV9 and TRBJ2-1; 9 bases agree with TRBD1. Trimming took 3 bases from V and 7 from J; bases not matched to a gene: 11. The CDR3 loop spans 16 amino acids. The germline V gene encodes CDR1 SGDLS and CDR2 YYNGEE.

Comment on this clone: Additional DNA sequences in this sample encode the identical CDR3. The J gene is TRBJ1-5, the V gene TRBV7-2; D call uncertain. Between the trimmed V and J ends, which lost 0 bases and 1 base, there was a span of 4 bases. Per the germline V gene, CDR1 is SGHTA and CDR2 is FQGNSA. The CDR3 covers 14 residues. The CDR3 bases are TGTGCCAGCAGCTTAGCCGGAAGCAATCAGCCCCAGCATTTT. Translating gives CASSLAGSNQPQHF.

The gene calls are TRBV18 and TRBJ1-2, with D perhaps TRBD1 (5 bases). Per the germline V gene, CDR1 is KGHSH and CDR2 is LQKENI. The V gene lost 4 bases and the J gene lost 6 bases, with 15 bases spanning the gap. CDR3 length: 14 amino acids. The CDR3 bases are TGTGCCAGCTCACGGGACCTCGGTGGCGATGGCTACACCTTC. Protein sequence: CASSRDLGGDGYTF.

The V and J genes are TRBV7-2 and TRBJ1-4; no reliable D call. The ends were cut back, 1 base at V and 14 bases at J, with 11 bases in the middle. Germline CDR1 reads SGHTA; CDR2 reads FQGNSA. The CDR3 spans 12 residues. CDR3 in DNA: TGTGCCAGCAGCTTAGGAACCGGCCTCCTGTTTTTT. As protein: CASSLGTGLLFF.

The rearrangement joins TRBV5-4 to TRBJ2-1, with D hard to call. CDR3 length equals 15 residues. Trimming removed 0 bases from V and 0 bases from J, with 7 bases in between. Germline V CDR1 and CDR2: SGHNT, YYREEE (reference sequence). The CDR3 nucleotides are TGTGCCAGCAGCTTGGGGTGGGGCTCCTACAATGAGCAGTTCTTC. Encoded protein: CASSLGWGSYNEQFF.

The chain carries TRBV9 and TRBJ2-6; either TRBD1 or TRBD2 may supply D (5 bases each). Per the germline V gene, CDR1 is SGDLS and CDR2 is YYNGEE. The CDR3 is 13 amino acids. Trimming stripped 7 bases from V and 6 bases from J, with 11 bases between. This CDR3 reads CASRRDEANVLTF. As DNA, the CDR3 is TGTGCCAGCCGCCGGGACGAGGCCAACGTCCTGACTTTC.

This clone occurred a few times. The chain links TRBV5-4 to TRBJ2-1, with 10 bases aligning to TRBD2. CDR3 length: 15 amino acids. The germline gives CDR1 SGHNT, CDR2 YYREEE (reference sequence). The ends lost 6 bases at V and 6 bases at J; junction bases unmatched: 9. The CDR3 protein is CASTSLASGSNEQFF. The CDR3 DNA sequence: TGTGCCAGCACCTCACTGGCTAGCGGGAGCAATGAGCAGTTCTTC. The complete variable domain, with remaining parts taken from reference TRBV5-4 and TRBJ2-1, reads ETGVTQSPTHLIKTRGQQVTLRCSSQSGHNTVSWYQQALGQGPQFIFQYYREEENGRGNFPPRFSGLQFPNYSSELNVNALELDDSALYLCASTSLASGSNEQFFGPGTRLTVL.

V and J are TRBV10-3 and TRBJ2-7, with D uncertain. Germline CDR1 and CDR2: ENHRY and SYGVKD. Between the trimmed V and J ends, which lost 2 bases and 3 bases, there was a span of 5 bases. The CDR3 sequence is 12 residues long. DNA for the CDR3: TGTGCCATCAGTGAGGCAGACTACGAGCAGTACTTC. Translation gives CAISEADYEQYF.

The chain employs TRBV18 and TRBJ2-7, with 7 bases aligning to TRBD1. Trimming took 3 bases from V and 2 from J; bases not matched to a gene: 7. The CDR3 spans 15 residues. The germline V gene encodes CDR1 KGHSH and CDR2 LQKENI. CDR3 DNA sequence: TGTGCCAGCTCACCTGGGACAGCGTACACCTACGAGCAGTACTTC. This sequence encodes CASSPGTAYTYEQYF.

V usage is TRBV5-1 and J usage is TRBJ2-4; TRBD1 might be the D (6 bases). V lost 4 bases to trimming and J lost 7 bases, with 12 bases between them. The germline gives CDR1 SGHRS, CDR2 YFSETQ. The CDR3 totals 13 residues. The CDR3, as DNA: TGCGCCAGCAGCCCGGGACAATGGAACATTCAGTACTTC. Translated, it gives CASSPGQWNIQYF.

V usage is TRBV10-1 and J usage is TRBJ1-2; TRBD1 matches at 11 bases. Per the germline V gene, CDR1 is WNHNN and CDR2 is SYGVQD (reference sequence). The length of the CDR3 is 18 residues. J was trimmed by 4 bases and V by 3 bases; bases with no gene match: 13. CDR3 loop: CASSESPGTGGGLYGYTF. The CDR3, as DNA: TGCGCCAGCAGTGAATCCCCCGGGACAGGGGGTGGACTCTATGGCTACACCTTC.

The sample holds a few counts of this clone. The chain employs TRBV6-5 and TRBJ1-1; a possible D gene is TRBD1 (6 bases). Germline lookup yields CDR1 MNHEY and CDR2 SVGAGI. The CDR3 extends over 14 amino acids. Between the trimmed V and J ends, which lost 2 bases and 1 base, there was a span of 8 bases. The CDR3: CASSYRGKNTEAFF. CDR3 coding DNA: TGTGCCAGCAGTTACAGGGGGAAGAACACTGAAGCTTTCTTT.